This T cell receptor (beta chain) was captured by sequencing in a study of CD8+ T cells in alopecia areata. As for the study in general: Severity scoring for treated patients was based on the percentage of affected scalp area.

Turning to this clone: Its antigen is unidentified.

Reverse transcription of extracted RNA yielded cDNA, which provided the sequencing template. The method was immunoSEQ multiplex PCR; TCRdb's version includes in-frame clones alone and lacks a portion of them. Altogether about 270,000 clones are present, 60% being singletons, with the ten largest covering about 0.88%. Treatment given: oral pan-JAK inhibitor, 5-10 mg twice daily. CD4+ and CD8+ T cells were sorted from PBMCs. Findings and caveats of the study: Scalp and blood retained many expanded lesional clones during tofacitinib. Any link of baseline CD8+ expansion to response, resting on one nonresponder, remains uncertain.

Looked up from germline, CDR1 is MNHEY and CDR2 is SVGAGI. V lost 2 bases, J lost 2 bases, and 10 bases lay in between. The CDR3 sequence is 15 residues long. Material: CD4+ T cells sorted from blood, obtained between weeks 51 and 54, from a patient treated with tofacitinib. This clonotype was sampled from a human donor with alopecia areata. This chain uses TRBV6-5 with TRBJ2-1; possible D gene TRBD1, 5 bases. CDR3: CASSYEGAAYNEQFF. The CDR3 DNA reads TGTGCCAGCAGTTACGAAGGGGCGGCCTACAATGAGCAGTTCTTC.